What follows are 32 T cell receptor beta chains derived from one specimen sequenced in a study of blood T cell dynamics during melanoma immunotherapy. Sample time point: pre-treatment baseline. Libraries were prepared by immunoSEQ multiplex PCR; TCRdb keeps only in-frame clonotypes and omits some of them. The sample shows about 13,000 clones, around nine tenths of them seen only once. Sequencing was performed on blood, taken from a patient treated with checkpoint blockade. The receptors stem from a human donor with melanoma.

This chain links TRBV14 with TRBJ1-2; D call uncertain. Between the trimmed V and J ends, which lost 3 bases and 14 bases, there was a span of 19 bases. Germline V gene lookup returns CDR1 SGHDN and CDR2 FVKESK. CDR3 length: 13 amino acids. For the CDR3, the DNA is TGTGCCAGCAGCCATGAACTCCGGGCAACGTGGACCTTC. Translated: CASSHELRATWTF. The variable domain in full, completed from reference TRBV14 and TRBJ1-2, reads EAGVTQFPSHSVIEKGQTVTLRCDPISGHDNLYWYRRVMGKEIKFLLHFVKESKQDESGMPNNRFLAERTGGTYSTLKVQPAELEDSGVYFCASSHELRATWTFGSGTRLTVV.

This chain connects TRBV7-2 to TRBJ2-2, with D unclear. Germline values: CDR1 SGHTA, CDR2 FQGNSA. The CDR3 has 12 residues. Deletions cut 3 bases from V and 6 bases from J, with 5 bases between. The CDR3 spells CASSFRAGELFF. The CDR3, as DNA: TGTGCCAGCAGCTTTAGGGCCGGGGAGCTGTTTTTT.

In its sample, this clone was seen once. For the CDR3, the DNA is TGTGCCAGCAGCCCCCAGATCCGGGGGGCAGATACGCAGTATTTT. It encodes CASSPQIRGADTQYF. V gene TRBV7-9 combines with J gene TRBJ2-3; TRBD2 matches at 7 bases. This CDR3 comprises 15 residues. Germline CDR1 and CDR2: SEHNR and FQNEAQ (reference sequence). The V segment lost 5 bases and the J segment 4 bases; nucleotides outside the gene matches: 9. Looking up the rest from reference TRBV7-9 and TRBJ2-3 gives the full variable domain: DTGVSQNPRHKITKRGQNVTFRCDPISEHNRLYWYRQTLGQGPEFLTYFQNEAQLEKSRLLSDRFSAERPKGSFSTLEIQRTEQGDSAMYLCASSPQIRGADTQYFGPGTRLTVL.

The J gene is TRBJ2-7, the V gene TRBV9; D is ambiguous. The V end lost 4 bases, the J end lost 4 bases, and 15 bases lay between the germline ends. CDR3 length: 14 amino acids. In germline, CDR1 is SGDLS, CDR2 YYNGEE. The CDR3 coding sequence is TGTGCCAGCAGCCCCAACCTAGTCAGGTACGAGCAGTACTTC. This codes for CASSPNLVRYEQYF.

The chain employs TRBV6-6 and TRBJ1-1; possibly TRBD1 for D (5 bases). Germline V lookup: CDR1 MNHNY, CDR2 SVGAGI (reference sequence). There are 13 residues in the CDR3. The germline V and J ends were trimmed by 7 bases and 5 bases, with 14 bases remaining between them. CDR3 residues: CASTDGGGTEAFF. CDR3 in DNA: TGTGCCAGCACAGACGGGGGTGGAACTGAAGCTTTCTTT.

This clone appeared a single time. This chain uses TRBV28 with TRBJ2-7; D gene uncertain. Germline V CDR1 and CDR2: MDHEN, SYDVKM. This CDR3 spans 15 amino acids. Trimming removed 6 bases from V and 0 bases from J, with 15 bases in between. CDR3 coding DNA: TGTGCCAGCAGCGCGCCGGCACCCAGCTCCTACGAGCAGTACTTC. This sequence encodes CASSAPAPSSYEQYF.

V and J are TRBV10-3 and TRBJ2-3; no clear D gene. The CDR3 spans 12 residues. Trimming cost V 4 bases and J 5 bases, with 7 bases left between them. CDR1 is ENHRY, CDR2 SYGVKD, per germline. The CDR3: CAISARIDTQYF. The CDR3, as DNA: TGTGCCATCAGTGCCCGGATAGATACGCAGTATTTT.

The J gene is TRBJ1-6, the V gene TRBV19; D is unclear. The CDR3 has 16 amino acids. V was clipped by 1 base and J by 6 bases, with 13 bases between them. Germline V gene data show CDR1 as LNHDA and CDR2 as SQIVND (reference sequence). As DNA, the CDR3 is TGTGCCAGTAGTATAGGACCGAGGTGGACTAATTCACCCCTCCACTTT. It yields the protein CASSIGPRWTNSPLHF.

The gene calls are TRBV6-5 and TRBJ1-1; a possible D gene is TRBD1 (6 bases). CDR1 and CDR2 from the germline V gene are MNHEY and SVGAGI. V lost 6 bases and J lost 0, with 11 bases in between. CDR3 size: 14 residues. CDR3 DNA sequence: TGTGCCAGCAGGGATCAGGGGTTGAACACTGAAGCTTTCTTT. The encoded protein is CASRDQGLNTEAFF.

The CDR3 sequence is CASSLVGQGSAEAFF. The CDR3 region has the DNA TGCGCCAGCAGCCTGGTGGGACAGGGGTCCGCTGAAGCTTTCTTT. V gene TRBV4-1 combines with J gene TRBJ1-1; TRBD1 agrees at 10 bases. This CDR3 comprises 15 residues. Losses at the gene ends were 4 bases for V and 6 bases for J; bases not matched to a gene: 8. Germline values: CDR1 MGHRA, CDR2 YSYEKL.

This chain links TRBV6-1 with TRBJ1-5; 8 positions match TRBD1. Germline V lookup: CDR1 MNHNS, CDR2 SASEGT. Trimming at V came to 6 bases and at J to 7 bases, leaving 8 bases not matched to a gene. The CDR3 sequence is 14 residues long. The CDR3 DNA reads as TGTGCCAGCAGAGAGACAGGGGTTGGACAGCCCCAGCATTTT. It is translated as CASRETGVGQPQHF.

V and J are TRBV29-1 and TRBJ2-3; possible D gene TRBD1, 5 bases. V lost 3 bases, J lost 6 bases, and 10 bases lay in between. The CDR3 sequence is 12 residues long. Germline lookup yields CDR1 SQVTM and CDR2 ANQGSEA. Here the CDR3 DNA reads TGCAGCGTTGAGCTGGACACGGATACGCAGTATTTT. Its translation: CSVELDTDTQYF.

V usage is TRBV10-3 and J usage is TRBJ1-5; the D gene is possibly TRBD1 (6 bases). The V end was cut by 1 base, the J end by 5 bases, with 12 bases between. From germline, CDR1 is ENHRY and CDR2 SYGVKD. This CDR3 has 15 residues. The CDR3 sequence is CAISEWGPGYQPQHF. For the CDR3, the DNA is TGTGCCATCAGTGAGTGGGGGCCAGGATATCAGCCCCAGCATTTT.

V usage is TRBV7-8 and J usage is TRBJ1-1; TRBD1 agrees at 9 bases. The CDR3 is 16 residues long. Germline V gives CDR1 SGHVS, CDR2 FQNEAQ. J gave up 11 bases and V 3 bases, and 16 bases lay outside the gene matches. The CDR3 region has the DNA TGTGCCAGCAGCTTGGGACAGGGATTGCGATCCACCTCGGCTTTCTTT. As protein: CASSLGQGLRSTSAFF. The full variable domain, completed using reference TRBV7-8 and TRBJ1-1, is GAGVSQSPRYKVAKRGQDVALRCDPISGHVSLFWYQQALGQGPEFLTYFQNEAQLDKSGLPSDRFFAERPEGSVSTLKIQRTQQEDSAVYLCASSLGQGLRSTSAFFGQGTRLTVV.

This rearrangement joins TRBV19 to TRBJ1-4, with no clear D. Germline CDR1 is LNHDA and CDR2 is SQIVND (reference sequence). The CDR3 has 18 amino acids. V was pared by 3 bases and J by 0 bases, with 17 bases between. This CDR3 is CASSINPPTLATNEKLFF. CDR3 bases: TGTGCCAGTAGTATCAATCCTCCTACCCTAGCAACTAATGAAAAACTGTTTTTT.

This chain connects TRBV5-6 to TRBJ1-5, with no clear D. Germline assignment: CDR1 SGHDT and CDR2 YYEEEE. The CDR3 sequence is 15 residues long. The ends were cut back, 0 bases at V and 6 bases at J, with 13 bases in the middle. The CDR3 region has the DNA TGTGCCAGCAGCTTGGGAGGGAGCCCGCGTCAGCCCCAGCATTTT. Translating it yields CASSLGGSPRQPQHF.

A note on this clone: A read error may account for a junction end that differs from germline. V usage is TRBV7-7 and J usage is TRBJ2-3, with 8 bases aligning to TRBD2. The CDR3 covers 15 residues. Germline lookup yields CDR1 SSHAT and CDR2 FNYEAQ (reference sequence). The CDR3 DNA is TGTGCTAGCAGCTTAGGACTAGCTAGCACAGATACGCAGTATTTT. As protein: CASSLGLASTDTQYF.

V gene TRBV19 combines with J gene TRBJ2-2, with D perhaps matching TRBD2 (5 bases). The CDR3 runs 13 residues. The germline V gene has CDR1 LNHDA and CDR2 SQIVND (reference sequence). Trimming left V 6 bases short and J 6 bases short, with 11 bases between. The chain's CDR3 is CASRKLVSGELFF. CDR3 nucleotides: TGTGCCAGTAGGAAACTAGTATCCGGGGAGCTGTTTTTT.

This clone has just one count. V and J are TRBV5-4 and TRBJ1-2; D is possibly TRBD1 (5 bases). The CDR3 length is 15 residues. The germline gives CDR1 SGHNT, CDR2 YYREEE (reference sequence). Trimming removed 4 bases from V and 4 bases from J, with 17 bases in between. The CDR3 spells CASSPWSQGLYGYTF. The CDR3 region has the DNA TGTGCCAGCAGCCCATGGTCGCAGGGCCTCTATGGCTACACCTTC.

The chain employs TRBV5-1 and TRBJ1-3; no definite D call. The germline V gene has CDR1 SGHRS and CDR2 YFSETQ. CDR3 size: 15 residues. V was cut by 0 bases and J by 0 bases, with 7 bases left in between. The CDR3 loop reads CASSLGSTSGNTIYF. Written as DNA, the CDR3 is TGCGCCAGCAGCTTGGGGTCAACCTCTGGAAACACCATATATTTT.

The chain carries TRBV6-1 and TRBJ2-7; 8 nucleotides align to TRBD1. V was pared by 8 bases and J by 3 bases, with 9 bases of the junction left unmatched. The CDR3 sequence is 14 residues long. CDR1 is MNHNS, CDR2 SASEGT, per germline. In DNA form, the CDR3 reads TGTGCCAGCCGGGATCAGGGGGCATTCTACGAGCAGTACTTC. This codes for CASRDQGAFYEQYF.

The rearrangement links TRBV4-3 to TRBJ2-3; D call uncertain. V lost 2 bases, J lost 6 bases, and 6 bases lay in between. Looked up from germline, CDR1 is LGHNA and CDR2 is YSLEER. The CDR3 consists of 12 residues. CDR3 coding DNA: TGCGCCAGCAGCCAACCCCCGGATACGCAGTATTTT. Its translation: CASSQPPDTQYF.

The chain is built from TRBV28 and TRBJ2-7; D is perhaps TRBD1 (5 bases). The CDR3 is 13 residues long. V was cut by 5 bases and J by 2 bases, with 10 bases left in between. Germline CDR1 reads MDHEN; CDR2 reads SYDVKM. The CDR3 region is CASSLGAPYEQYF. The CDR3 region has the DNA TGTGCCAGCAGTCTAGGGGCACCCTACGAGCAGTACTTC.

The gene calls are TRBV6-1 and TRBJ1-2; D is undetermined. The germline CDR1 and CDR2 sequences are MNHNS and SASEGT. Between the trimmed V and J ends, which lost 5 bases and 5 bases, there was a span of 9 bases. The CDR3 runs 12 residues. The CDR3 DNA reads TGTGCCAGCAGTACCGGCAAATATGGCTACACCTTC. Protein: CASSTGKYGYTF.

The V gene is TRBV7-2, the J gene TRBJ1-5; D gene ambiguous. This CDR3 spans 14 amino acids. Germline V gene data show CDR1 as SGHTA and CDR2 as FQGNSA. V dropped 5 bases and J dropped 2 bases, with 10 bases sitting between them. CDR3 sequence reads: CASSTGLGNQPQHF. CDR3 nucleotide sequence: TGTGCCAGCAGCACCGGGTTGGGCAATCAGCCCCAGCATTTT.

This chain links TRBV5-5 with TRBJ2-5; 12 positions agree with TRBD1. Trimming removed 0 bases from V and 11 bases from J; junction bases left unmatched: 8. CDR1 and CDR2 (germline): SGHKS, YYEKEE (reference sequence). CDR3 size: 15 residues. The CDR3 sequence: CASSLEGQGAGEQYF. In nucleotides, the CDR3 is TGTGCCAGCAGCTTGGAGGGACAGGGGGCCGGGGAGCAGTACTTC. The full variable domain, its missing parts supplied by reference TRBV5-5 and TRBJ2-5, is DAGVTQSPTHLIKTRGQQVTLRCSPISGHKSVSWYQQVLGQGPQFIFQYYEKEERGRGNFPDRFSARQFPNYSSELNVNALLLGDSALYLCASSLEGQGAGEQYFGPGTRLLVL.

This clone was seen once. The chain carries TRBV6-6 and TRBJ1-2; TRBD1 aligns across 9 bases. The germline gives CDR1 MNHNY, CDR2 SVGAGI (reference sequence). CDR3 size: 14 residues. J was trimmed by 6 bases and V by 5 bases; bases with no gene match: 7. The CDR3 DNA is TGTGCCAGCAGTAAGGGACAGGGAAGAAATGGCTACACCTTC. This gives the protein CASSKGQGRNGYTF.

The chain links TRBV7-9 to TRBJ2-7; the D call may be TRBD1 or TRBD2 (6 bases each). The germline V gene has CDR1 SEHNR and CDR2 FQNEAQ (reference sequence). This CDR3 has 15 amino acids. Trimming cost V 5 bases and J 2 bases, with 16 bases left between them. This CDR3 reads CASSHTSEGAYEQYF. CDR3 nucleotide sequence: TGTGCCAGCAGCCACACCTCGGAGGGGGCCTACGAGCAGTACTTC.

The V call is TRBV28, the J call TRBJ2-7; maybe TRBD1 (6 bases). Germline CDR1 MDHEN, CDR2 SYDVKM. Trimming cost V 6 bases and J 3 bases, with 9 bases left between them. The CDR3 length is 12 residues. CDR3 sequence (DNA): TGTGCCAGCAGAGGACAGTTCTACGAGCAGTACTTC. The encoded protein is CASRGQFYEQYF.

This clone was seen only a few times. This chain connects TRBV11-2 to TRBJ1-3; no clear D gene. The CDR3 has 12 amino acids. Trimming shortened V by 4 bases and J by 6 bases, and 7 bases separated the two germline ends. CDR1 is SGHAT and CDR2 is FQNNGV in the germline V gene. The CDR3: CASSSTTNTIYF. The DNA of the CDR3 is TGTGCCAGCAGCTCCACCACAAACACCATATATTTT.

The gene calls are TRBV27 and TRBJ2-4; D gene uncertain. In germline, CDR1 is MNHEY, CDR2 SMNVEV (reference sequence). V shed 6 bases and J shed 7 bases, with 7 bases lying between them. The CDR3 covers 11 residues. DNA of the CDR3: TGTGCCAGCAGCAATGCGAACATTCAGTACTTC. Translated, it gives CASSNANIQYF.

The rearrangement uses TRBV28 and TRBJ1-5, with TRBD1 as a possible D gene (6 bases). This CDR3 comprises 14 residues. Trimming took 4 bases from V and 6 from J, leaving 13 bases between them. Germline V CDR1 and CDR2: MDHEN, SYDVKM. CDR3 bases: TGTGCCAGCAGTTACAGGGAGCTACTTCAGCCCCAGCATTTT. Translated: CASSYRELLQPQHF. Full variable domain (remainder filled in from reference TRBV28 and TRBJ1-5): DVKVTQSSRYLVKRTGEKVFLECVQDMDHENMFWYRQDPGLGLRLIYFSYDVKMKEKGDIPEGYSVSREKKERFSLILESASTNQTSMYLCASSYRELLQPQHFGDGTRLSIL.